This T cell receptor beta chain stems from a study of Ad26.COV2.S vaccination and SARS-CoV-2 variants. On the study more broadly: Intramuscularly, Ad26.COV2.S was given either once or twice, 56 days apart.

This CDR3 region has 15 residues. After removal of 2 bases from V and 4 bases from J, the junction contained 5 bases not matched to a gene. Germline lookup yields CDR1 MNHEY and CDR2 SMNVEV (reference sequence). As for treatment: around 19 received Ad26.COV2.S at low or high dose, single or two shots; a few received placebo; per-sample allocation not given. Specimens were obtained on day 63 following the first vaccine or placebo injection. An Ad26 vector that expressed Wuhan-strain SARS-CoV-2 spike constituted the vaccine. Clones were read by immunoSEQ multiplex PCR, and TCRdb kept only the in-frame ones, dropping some. The data contain about 280,000 clones, more than 75% of them singletons.

Here the sequenced sample was peripheral blood, taken in a trial of Ad26.COV2.S vaccine versus placebo. This rearrangement joins TRBV27 to TRBJ1-2; 9 bases are a match to TRBD1. The TCR comes from a person aged 18-65 years who received the Ad26.COV2.S COVID-19 vaccine or a placebo. CDR3 in DNA: TGTGCCAGCAGTTTAGAGGGACAGGGTGTCTATGGCTACACCTTC. Its protein is CASSLEGQGVYGYTF.